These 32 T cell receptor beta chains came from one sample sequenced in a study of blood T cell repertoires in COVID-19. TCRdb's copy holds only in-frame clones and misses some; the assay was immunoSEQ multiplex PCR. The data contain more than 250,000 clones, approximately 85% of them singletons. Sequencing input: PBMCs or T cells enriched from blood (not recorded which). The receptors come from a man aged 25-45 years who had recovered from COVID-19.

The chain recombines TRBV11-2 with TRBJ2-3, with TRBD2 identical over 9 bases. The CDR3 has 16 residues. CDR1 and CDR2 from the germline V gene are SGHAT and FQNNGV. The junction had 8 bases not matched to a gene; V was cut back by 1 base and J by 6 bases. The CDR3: CASSLGLAGPADTQYF. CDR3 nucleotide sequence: TGTGCCAGCAGCTTAGGCCTAGCGGGGCCCGCGGATACGCAGTATTTT.

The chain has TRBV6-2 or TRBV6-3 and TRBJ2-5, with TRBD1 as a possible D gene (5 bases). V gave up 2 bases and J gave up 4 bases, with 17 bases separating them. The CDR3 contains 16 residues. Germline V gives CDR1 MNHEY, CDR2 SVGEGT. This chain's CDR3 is CASSYPRQRRLETQYF. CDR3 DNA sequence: TGTGCCAGCAGTTACCCTCGACAGAGAAGGCTAGAGACCCAGTACTTC.

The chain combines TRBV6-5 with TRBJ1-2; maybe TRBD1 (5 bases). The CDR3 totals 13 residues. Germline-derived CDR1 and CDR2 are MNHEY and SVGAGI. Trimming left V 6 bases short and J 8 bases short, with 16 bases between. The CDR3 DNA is TGTGCCAGCAGACCCGGGACTAGGCGCGGCTACACCTTC. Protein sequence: CASRPGTRRGYTF.

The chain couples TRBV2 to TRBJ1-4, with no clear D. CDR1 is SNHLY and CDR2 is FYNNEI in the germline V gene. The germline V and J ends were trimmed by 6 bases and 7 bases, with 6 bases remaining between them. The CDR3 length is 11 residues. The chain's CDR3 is CASSEIEKLFF. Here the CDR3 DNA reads TGTGCCAGCAGCGAGATTGAAAAACTGTTTTTT.

CDR3 in amino acids: CASSLALANEQYF. The CDR3 nucleotides read TGTGCCAGCAGCTTAGCGCTAGCAAACGAGCAGTACTTC. The chain carries TRBV7-2 and TRBJ2-7; D may be TRBD2 (5 bases). This CDR3 region has 13 residues. Germline V CDR1 and CDR2: SGHTA, FQGNSA. Between the trimmed V and J ends, which lost 0 bases and 5 bases, there was a span of 8 bases.

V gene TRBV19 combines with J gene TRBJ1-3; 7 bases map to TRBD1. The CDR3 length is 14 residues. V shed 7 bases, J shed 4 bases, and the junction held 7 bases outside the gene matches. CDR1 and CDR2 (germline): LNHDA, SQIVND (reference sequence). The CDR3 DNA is TGTGCCAGTACCCTTCGACAGGGAGGAAACACCATATATTTT. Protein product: CASTLRQGGNTIYF.

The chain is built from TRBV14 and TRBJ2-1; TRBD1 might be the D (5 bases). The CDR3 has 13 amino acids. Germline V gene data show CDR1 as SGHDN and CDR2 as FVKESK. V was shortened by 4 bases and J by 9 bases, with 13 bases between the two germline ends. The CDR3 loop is CASSLPGYGEQFF. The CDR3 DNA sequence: TGTGCCAGCAGCCTCCCAGGGTACGGTGAGCAGTTCTTC.

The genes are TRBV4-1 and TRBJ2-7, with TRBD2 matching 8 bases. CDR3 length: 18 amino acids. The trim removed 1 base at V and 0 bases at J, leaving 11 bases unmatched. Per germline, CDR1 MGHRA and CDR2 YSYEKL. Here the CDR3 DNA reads TGCGCCAGCAGCCAAGTCACGCTAGCGGGCCCGCTCTCCTACGAGCAGTACTTC. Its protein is CASSQVTLAGPLSYEQYF.

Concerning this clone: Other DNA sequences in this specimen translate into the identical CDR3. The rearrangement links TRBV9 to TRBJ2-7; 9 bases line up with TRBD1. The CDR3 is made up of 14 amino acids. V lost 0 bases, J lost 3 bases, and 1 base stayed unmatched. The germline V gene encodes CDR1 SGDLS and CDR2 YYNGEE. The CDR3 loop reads CASSVGQGVYEQYF. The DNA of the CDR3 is TGTGCCAGCAGCGTAGGACAGGGGGTCTACGAGCAGTACTTC.

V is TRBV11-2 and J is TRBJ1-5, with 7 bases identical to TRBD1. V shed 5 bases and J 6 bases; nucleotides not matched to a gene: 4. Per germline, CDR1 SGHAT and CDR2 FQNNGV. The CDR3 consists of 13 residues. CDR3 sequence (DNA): TGTGCCAGCAGCCCGACAGGGCTTCAGCCCCAGCATTTT. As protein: CASSPTGLQPQHF.

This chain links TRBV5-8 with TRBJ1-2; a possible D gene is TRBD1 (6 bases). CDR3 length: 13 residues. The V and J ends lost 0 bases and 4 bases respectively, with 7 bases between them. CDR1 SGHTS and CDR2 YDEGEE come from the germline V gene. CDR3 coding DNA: TGTGCCAGCAGCTTGGGGACAGCCTATGGCTACACCTTC. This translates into CASSLGTAYGYTF.

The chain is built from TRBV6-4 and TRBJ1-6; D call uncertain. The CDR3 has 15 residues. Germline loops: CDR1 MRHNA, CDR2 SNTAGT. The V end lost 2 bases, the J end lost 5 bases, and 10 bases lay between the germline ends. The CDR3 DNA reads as TGTGCCAGCAGTGACGGGCAGTTGGATAATTCACCCCTCCACTTT. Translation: CASSDGQLDNSPLHF.

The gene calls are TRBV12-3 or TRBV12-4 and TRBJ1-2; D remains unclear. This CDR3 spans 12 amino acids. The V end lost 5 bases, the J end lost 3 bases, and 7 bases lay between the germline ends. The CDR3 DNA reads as TGTGCCAGCAGTCCCCGGGACTATGGCTACACCTTC. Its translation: CASSPRDYGYTF.

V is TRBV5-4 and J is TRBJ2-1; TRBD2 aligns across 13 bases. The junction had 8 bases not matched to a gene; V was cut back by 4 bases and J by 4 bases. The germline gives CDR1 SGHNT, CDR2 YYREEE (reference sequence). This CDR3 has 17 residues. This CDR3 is CASSQLAGGPSYNEQFF. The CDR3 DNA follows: TGTGCCAGCAGCCAACTAGCGGGGGGGCCTTCATACAATGAGCAGTTCTTC.

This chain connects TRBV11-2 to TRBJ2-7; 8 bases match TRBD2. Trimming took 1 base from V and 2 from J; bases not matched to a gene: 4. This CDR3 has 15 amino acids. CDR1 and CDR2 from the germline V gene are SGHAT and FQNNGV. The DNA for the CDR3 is TGTGCCAGCAGCTTAGCGGCGGGGGGACCCTACGAGCAGTACTTC. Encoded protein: CASSLAAGGPYEQYF.

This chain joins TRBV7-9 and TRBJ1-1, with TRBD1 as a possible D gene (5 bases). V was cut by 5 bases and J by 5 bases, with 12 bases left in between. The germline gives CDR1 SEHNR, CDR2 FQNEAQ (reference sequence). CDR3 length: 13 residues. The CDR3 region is CASSDWGGTEAFF. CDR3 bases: TGTGCCAGCAGCGATTGGGGGGGTACTGAAGCTTTCTTT.

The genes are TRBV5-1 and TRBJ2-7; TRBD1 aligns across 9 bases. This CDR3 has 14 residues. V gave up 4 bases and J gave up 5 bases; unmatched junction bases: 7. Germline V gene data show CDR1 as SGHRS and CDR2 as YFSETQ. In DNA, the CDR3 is TGCGCCAGCAGCGTACAGGGGGCGGCCCACGAGCAGTACTTC. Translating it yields CASSVQGAAHEQYF.

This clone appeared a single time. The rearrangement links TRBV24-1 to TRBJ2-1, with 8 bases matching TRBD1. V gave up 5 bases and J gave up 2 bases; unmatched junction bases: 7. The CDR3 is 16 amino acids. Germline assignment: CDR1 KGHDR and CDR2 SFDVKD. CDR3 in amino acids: CATSGRDRRPYNEQFF. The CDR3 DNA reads TGTGCCACCAGTGGTCGGGACAGGAGGCCCTACAATGAGCAGTTCTTC.

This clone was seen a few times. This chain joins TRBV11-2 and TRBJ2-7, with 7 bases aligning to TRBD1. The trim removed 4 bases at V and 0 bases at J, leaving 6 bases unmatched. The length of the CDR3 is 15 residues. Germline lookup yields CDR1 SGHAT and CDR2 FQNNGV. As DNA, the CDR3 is TGTGCCAGCAGCTATCGGACAGGCGGCTCCTACGAGCAGTACTTC. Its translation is CASSYRTGGSYEQYF. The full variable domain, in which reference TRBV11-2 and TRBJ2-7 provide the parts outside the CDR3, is EAGVAQSPRYKIIEKRQSVAFWCNPISGHATLYWYQQILGQGPKLLIQFQNNGVVDDSQLPKDRFSAERLKGVDSTLKIQPAKLEDSAVYLCASSYRTGGSYEQYFGPGTRLTVT.

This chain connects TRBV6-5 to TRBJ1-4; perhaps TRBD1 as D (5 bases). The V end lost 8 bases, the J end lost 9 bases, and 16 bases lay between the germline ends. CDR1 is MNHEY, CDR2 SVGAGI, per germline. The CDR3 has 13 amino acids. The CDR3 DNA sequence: TGTGCCAGCGCCCGCGGGGGGGAACAAAAACTGTTTTTT. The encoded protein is CASARGGEQKLFF.

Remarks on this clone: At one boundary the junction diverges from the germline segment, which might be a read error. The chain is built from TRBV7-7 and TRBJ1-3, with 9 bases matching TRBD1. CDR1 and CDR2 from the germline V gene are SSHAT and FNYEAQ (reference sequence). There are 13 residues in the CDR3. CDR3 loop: CASSLDRGGPIYF. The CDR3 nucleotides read TGTGCTAGCAGCCTGGACAGGGGTGGACCCATATATTTT.

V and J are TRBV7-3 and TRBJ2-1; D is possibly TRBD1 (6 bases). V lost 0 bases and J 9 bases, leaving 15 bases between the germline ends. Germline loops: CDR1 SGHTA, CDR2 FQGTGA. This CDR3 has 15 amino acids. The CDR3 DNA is TGTGCCAGCAGCTTAACAAGACAGGCGCGGATTGAGCAGTTCTTC. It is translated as CASSLTRQARIEQFF.

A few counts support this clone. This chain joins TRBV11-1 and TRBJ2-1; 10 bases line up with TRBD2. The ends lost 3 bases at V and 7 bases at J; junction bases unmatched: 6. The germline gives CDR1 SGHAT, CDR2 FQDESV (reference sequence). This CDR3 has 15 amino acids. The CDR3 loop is CASSFGLAEWNEQFF. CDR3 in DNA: TGTGCCAGCAGCTTTGGACTAGCGGAATGGAATGAGCAGTTCTTC.

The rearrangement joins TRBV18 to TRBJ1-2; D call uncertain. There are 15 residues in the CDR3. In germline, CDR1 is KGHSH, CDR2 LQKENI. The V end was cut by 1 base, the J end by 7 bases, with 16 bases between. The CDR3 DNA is TGTGCCAGCTCACCACAAATTAACACCGAGGTTGGCTACACCTTC. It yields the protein CASSPQINTEVGYTF.

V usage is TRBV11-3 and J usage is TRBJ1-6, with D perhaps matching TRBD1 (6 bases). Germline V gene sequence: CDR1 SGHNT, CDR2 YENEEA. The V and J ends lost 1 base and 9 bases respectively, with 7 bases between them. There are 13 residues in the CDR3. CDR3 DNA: TGTGCCAGCAGCTTAGGCAGGGGTTCACCCCTCCACTTT. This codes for CASSLGRGSPLHF. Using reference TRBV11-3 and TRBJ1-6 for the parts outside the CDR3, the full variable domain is EAGVVQSPRYKIIEKKQPVAFWCNPISGHNTLYWYLQNLGQGPELLIRYENEEAVDDSQLPKDRFSAERLKGVDSTLKIQPAELGDSAVYLCASSLGRGSPLHFGNGTRLTVT.

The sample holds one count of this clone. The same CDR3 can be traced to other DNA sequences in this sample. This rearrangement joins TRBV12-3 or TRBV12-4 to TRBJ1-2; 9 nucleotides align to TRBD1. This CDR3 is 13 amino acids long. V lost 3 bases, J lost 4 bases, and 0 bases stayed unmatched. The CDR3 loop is CASSLGQGYGYTF. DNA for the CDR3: TGTGCCAGCAGTTTGGGACAGGGCTATGGCTACACCTTC.

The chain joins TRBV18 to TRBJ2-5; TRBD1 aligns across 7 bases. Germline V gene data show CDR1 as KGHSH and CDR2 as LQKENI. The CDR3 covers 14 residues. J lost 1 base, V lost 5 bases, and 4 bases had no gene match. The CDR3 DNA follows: TGTGCCAGCTCATCTCGACAGGGCCAAGAGACCCAGTACTTC. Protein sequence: CASSSRQGQETQYF.

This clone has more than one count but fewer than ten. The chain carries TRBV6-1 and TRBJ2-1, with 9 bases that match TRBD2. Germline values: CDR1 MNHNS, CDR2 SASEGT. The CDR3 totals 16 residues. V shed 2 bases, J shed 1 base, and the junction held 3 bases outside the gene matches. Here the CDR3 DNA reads TGTGCCAGCAGTGAACAGGCGGGGGGGTCCTACAATGAGCAGTTCTTC. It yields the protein CASSEQAGGSYNEQFF.

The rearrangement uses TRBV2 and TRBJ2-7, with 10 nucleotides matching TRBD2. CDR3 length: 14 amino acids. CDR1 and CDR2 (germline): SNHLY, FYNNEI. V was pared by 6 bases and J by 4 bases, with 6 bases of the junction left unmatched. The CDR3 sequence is CASSAAGGPYEQYF. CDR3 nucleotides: TGTGCCAGCAGCGCAGCGGGGGGGCCTTACGAGCAGTACTTC.

In DNA, the CDR3 is TGTGCCAGCAGTTTAACGGGGGAGTATGGCTACACCTTC. Translation gives CASSLTGEYGYTF. The J gene is TRBJ1-2, the V gene TRBV28; TRBD1 is a possible D gene (5 bases). Trimming took 2 bases from V and 5 from J, leaving 9 bases between them. CDR3 size: 13 residues. The germline V gene encodes CDR1 MDHEN and CDR2 SYDVKM.

The CDR3 DNA follows: TGTGCCAGCAGCTTAACCTTACAAGAGACCCAGTACTTC. Translating gives CASSLTLQETQYF. The chain combines TRBV7-3 with TRBJ2-5; D is undetermined. V lost 0 bases, J lost 2 bases, and 4 bases lay in between. Looked up from germline, CDR1 is SGHTA and CDR2 is FQGTGA. The CDR3 runs to 13 residues.

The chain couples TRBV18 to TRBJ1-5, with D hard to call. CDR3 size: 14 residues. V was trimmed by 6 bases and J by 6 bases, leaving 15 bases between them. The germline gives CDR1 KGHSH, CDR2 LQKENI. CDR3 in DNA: TGTGCCAGCTCTCATGGCGGGGTGGGTCAGCCCCAGCATTTT. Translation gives CASSHGGVGQPQHF.